The sequence of this T cell receptor (beta chain) was determined in a study of T cells in Graves' hyperthyroidism and ophthalmopathy. About the research overall: The blood sample was taken at first diagnosis, before treatment began.

This clonotype was found a few times. Its antigen is not known. Findings of the study overall: Blood also carried most thyroid clonotypes expanded above 0.001. Stable hyperthyroidism was told apart from ophthalmopathy by a model built on 13 V-J features.

The CDR3 spans 16 residues. Germline CDR1 SGHRS, CDR2 YFSETQ. V was pared by 2 bases and J by 2 bases, with 13 bases between. This sample holds PBMCs from roughly 10 ml fresh peripheral blood. The CDR3 regions of TCR beta were amplified from RNA transcripts. An initial round of RT-PCR targeting the TCR CDR3 relied on the HTBI primer set. TCRdb re-called the multiplex PCR reads through MiXCR, storing one row per CDR3 protein. The data contain hundreds of thousands of distinct CDR3 sequences, around 39% of them seen just once; the ten biggest clones take up 8.9%. Sequenced sample: blood. This TCR came from a man aged 18-30 years with Graves' hyperthyroidism. The genes are TRBV5-1 and TRBJ2-2; a possible D gene is TRBD2 (5 bases). This CDR3 is CASSFVRAVNTGELFF. CDR3 bases: TGCGCCAGCAGCTTTGTGCGGGCAGTAAACACCGGGGAGCTGTTTTTT.